What follows are 26 T cell receptor beta chains derived from one specimen sequenced in a study of vaccination and CD4 T cells after COVID-19. Sequenced with the Oncomine TCR Beta short-read assay was DNA taken from cultured CD4+ T cells. MiXCR, applied by TCRdb to the PCR reads, yields one record per CDR3 protein. The data contain approximately 13,000 distinct CDR3 sequences, approximately 60% of them singletons. Treatment denoted: roughly nine-day PBMC culture with coronavirus spike peptide pools or control peptides (ViraFEST assay). What these receptors recognize is not known. Sequences were obtained from CD4+ T cells from blood, cultured in vitro. Receptors were obtained from a human donor who had recovered from COVID-19.

The chain has TRBV11-3 and TRBJ2-7; weak D call: TRBD2 (6 bases). This CDR3 has 12 residues. Trimming took off 2 bases at V and 8 bases at J, with 10 bases between the two ends. Germline V lookup: CDR1 SGHNT, CDR2 YENEEA. The CDR3 DNA follows: TGTGCCAGCAGCTTAACGGAGGGAAAGCAGTACTTC. This gives the protein CASSLTEGKQYF. Supplemented by reference TRBV11-3 and TRBJ2-7, the full variable domain reads EAGVVQSPRYKIIEKKQPVAFWCNPISGHNTLYWYLQNLGQGPELLIRYENEEAVDDSQLPKDRFSAERLKGVDSTLKIQPAELGDSAVYLCASSLTEGKQYFGPGTRLTVT.

There are a few counts of this clonotype. The chain combines TRBV20-1 with TRBJ2-3, with a weak D call TRBD1 (5 bases). Germline CDR1 and CDR2: DFQATT and SNEGSKA (reference sequence). V lost 3 bases and J 4 bases, leaving 26 bases between the germline ends. The CDR3 spans 18 residues. The CDR3 protein is CSARAAGALDSFADTQYF. CDR3 nucleotides: TGCAGTGCTAGGGCAGCTGGGGCCCTGGATTCCTTTGCAGATACGCAGTATTTT.

This chain connects TRBV7-3 to TRBJ1-5, with 10 positions matching TRBD1. CDR1 is SGHTA, CDR2 FQGTGA, per germline. CDR3 length equals 13 residues. Trimming removed 5 bases from V and 6 bases from J; junction bases left unmatched: 1. CDR3 residues: CASSGQGGQPQHF. The CDR3 nucleotides read TGTGCCAGCAGCGGACAGGGGGGTCAGCCCCAGCATTTT. Full variable domain (missing parts from reference TRBV7-3 and TRBJ1-5): GAGVSQTPSNKVTEKGKYVELRCDPISGHTALYWYRQSLGQGPEFLIYFQGTGAADDSGLPNDRFFAVRPEGSVSTLKIQRTERGDSAVYLCASSGQGGQPQHFGDGTRLSIL.

For the CDR3, the DNA is TGCGCCAGCAGCCAGCTTCTAGCACAGGAGCAGTACTTC. It is translated as CASSQLLAQEQYF. This chain joins TRBV4-3 and TRBJ2-7, with D possibly TRBD2 on 5 matching bases. Germline lookup yields CDR1 LGHNA and CDR2 YSLEER. Trimming removed 3 bases from V and 7 bases from J, with 13 bases in between. CDR3 length: 13 amino acids.

The rearrangement joins TRBV27 to TRBJ2-2; 8 nucleotides match TRBD2. Germline values: CDR1 MNHEY, CDR2 SMNVEV (reference sequence). J lost 7 bases, V lost 5 bases, and 9 bases had no gene match. The CDR3 totals 15 residues. The CDR3 protein is CASSPLAGTGGELFF. The CDR3 coding sequence is TGTGCCAGCAGTCCTCTAGCGGGTACGGGCGGGGAGCTGTTTTTT.

The chain joins TRBV24-1 to TRBJ1-1; D gene ambiguous. In germline, CDR1 is KGHDR, CDR2 SFDVKD. V was pared by 3 bases and J by 2 bases, with 15 bases between. CDR3 length equals 16 residues. The CDR3 DNA follows: TGTGCCACCAGTGATAACCGAGTGGCAGAAAACACTGAAGCTTTCTTT. Its translation is CATSDNRVAENTEAFF.

This clonotype occurred a few times. V gene TRBV27 combines with J gene TRBJ2-7; no clear D. V lost 2 bases and J lost 3, with 14 bases in between. This CDR3 region has 15 residues. CDR1 MNHEY and CDR2 SMNVEV come from the germline V gene (reference sequence). The CDR3 loop is CASSLGPDGGYEQYF. CDR3 nucleotides: TGTGCCAGCAGTTTAGGCCCGGACGGTGGCTACGAGCAGTACTTC.

The genes are TRBV14 and TRBJ1-2; possible D gene TRBD1, 6 bases. Trimming cost V 4 bases and J 8 bases, with 14 bases left between them. This CDR3 comprises 13 residues. Germline V lookup: CDR1 SGHDN, CDR2 FVKESK. The CDR3 protein is CASSPNYRAGYTF. The CDR3 DNA reads TGTGCCAGCAGCCCAAATTACAGGGCCGGCTACACCTTC.

Details on this clonotype: Possible read error: a much larger clone is one base away. The V call is TRBV27, the J call TRBJ2-1; TRBD2 matches at 11 bases. CDR3 length: 17 residues. The V segment lost 5 bases and the J segment 3 bases; nucleotides outside the gene matches: 9. Germline CDR1 reads MNHEY; CDR2 reads SMNVEV (reference sequence). CDR3 nucleotide sequence: TGTGCCAGCAGTCCACCTAGCGGGGGGACCTACTACAATGAGCAGTTCTTC. It translates to CASSPPSGGTYYNEQFF.

Comment on this clonotype: The junction departs from the called germline gene at one end, perhaps through a read error. The V and J genes are TRBV7-9 and TRBJ1-1; no reliable D call. Germline V gene lookup returns CDR1 SEHNR and CDR2 FQNEAQ (reference sequence). The CDR3 runs 13 residues. The CDR3 spells CASTDPGRTEAFF. The CDR3 DNA reads TGCGCCAGCACCGACCCGGGGAGGACTGAAGCTTTCTTT.

The chain employs TRBV7-2 and TRBJ1-2; D call uncertain. The V gene's germline CDR1 is SGHTA and CDR2 FQGNSA. V was pared by 5 bases and J by 5 bases, with 15 bases between. The CDR3 has 14 amino acids. CDR3 protein: CASSVRSEYYGYTF. Written as DNA, the CDR3 is TGTGCCAGCAGCGTCAGGTCGGAATATTATGGCTACACCTTC.

V gene TRBV12-3 or TRBV12-4 combines with J gene TRBJ2-1; the match to TRBD2 covers 7 bases. The CDR3 is 16 amino acids. V lost 1 base and J lost 6; bases outside the gene matches: 9. The CDR3 DNA reads TGTGCCAGCAGTTTAGAGGGCGGGAGAGGGAGCAATGAGCAGTTCTTC. Its protein product is CASSLEGGRGSNEQFF.

The chain links TRBV7-2 to TRBJ1-1; 9 positions agree with TRBD1. J gave up 3 bases and V 3 bases, and 5 bases lay outside the gene matches. The CDR3 is 15 amino acids. Per the germline V gene, CDR1 is SGHTA and CDR2 is FQGNSA. The CDR3 region is CASSFRTGEYTEAFF. For the CDR3, the DNA is TGTGCCAGCAGCTTCCGGACAGGGGAGTACACTGAAGCTTTCTTT. The full variable domain, with the rest looked up from reference TRBV7-2 and TRBJ1-1, is GAGVSQSPSNKVTEKGKDVELRCDPISGHTALYWYRQSLGQGLEFLIYFQGNSAPDKSGLPSDRFSAERTGGSVSTLTIQRTQQEDSAVYLCASSFRTGEYTEAFFGQGTRLTVV.

CDR3 amino acids: CARVAGGADYGYTF. The CDR3 bases are TGTGCCAGAGTTGCAGGGGGCGCGGACTATGGCTACACCTTC. The V gene is TRBV6-1, the J gene TRBJ1-2; 8 nucleotides align to TRBD1. J was trimmed by 3 bases and V by 9 bases; bases with no gene match: 9. The CDR3 length is 14 residues. CDR1 MNHNS and CDR2 SASEGT come from the germline V gene.

The chain joins TRBV7-2 to TRBJ1-5; the D gene is possibly TRBD1 (5 bases). Trimming took 1 base from V and 2 from J, leaving 9 bases between them. Germline V gene lookup returns CDR1 SGHTA and CDR2 FQGNSA. This CDR3 spans 15 amino acids. This CDR3 is CASSLGGLGNQPQHF. CDR3 bases: TGTGCCAGCAGCTTAGGGGGGTTGGGCAATCAGCCCCAGCATTTT.

This clonotype has more than one count but fewer than ten. This chain links TRBV7-2 with TRBJ1-1; D is ambiguous. Looked up from germline, CDR1 is SGHTA and CDR2 is FQGNSA. The CDR3 is made up of 14 amino acids. V lost 3 bases and J lost 1, with 9 bases in between. CDR3 bases: TGTGCCAGCAGCTTCCAAAACCCGAACACTGAAGCTTTCTTT. It encodes CASSFQNPNTEAFF.

The table lists this clonotype with a few counts. The genes are TRBV19 and TRBJ2-2; maybe TRBD2 (5 bases). The CDR3 consists of 15 residues. Trimming stripped 5 bases from V and 1 base from J, with 11 bases between. Germline CDR1 LNHDA, CDR2 SQIVND (reference sequence). CDR3 nucleotide sequence: TGTGCCAGTAGTCTGCGGAGCGGGAACACCGGGGAGCTGTTTTTT. Translating it yields CASSLRSGNTGELFF. Together with reference TRBV19 and TRBJ2-2, the CDR3 gives the full variable domain: DGGITQSPKYLFRKEGQNVTLSCEQNLNHDAMYWYRQDPGQGLRLIYYSQIVNDFQKGDIAEGYSVSREKKESFPLTVTSAQKNPTAFYLCASSLRSGNTGELFFGEGSRLTVL.

V usage is TRBV6-5 and J usage is TRBJ2-5; the match to TRBD1 covers 7 bases. Germline V gene data show CDR1 as MNHEY and CDR2 as SVGAGI. Germline trimming cut 0 bases from V and 5 bases from J; bases unmatched to any gene: 0. This CDR3 has 13 residues. CDR3 sequence (DNA): TGTGCCAGCAGTTACTCCAGGGGGGAGACCCAGTACTTC. Translated, it gives CASSYSRGETQYF.

The gene calls are TRBV20-1 and TRBJ2-7; maybe TRBD1 (5 bases). The ends were cut back, 3 bases at V and 0 bases at J, with 12 bases in the middle. CDR1 and CDR2 (germline): DFQATT, SNEGSKA (reference sequence). The CDR3 loop spans 14 amino acids. This CDR3 reads CSASSWGASYEQYF. CDR3 DNA sequence: TGCAGTGCTAGTTCATGGGGCGCCTCCTACGAGCAGTACTTC.

The sample holds a few counts of this clonotype. The V gene is TRBV7-9, the J gene TRBJ1-1; no clear D gene. Trimming left V 4 bases short and J 2 bases short, with 14 bases between. CDR1 is SEHNR, CDR2 FQNEAQ, per germline (reference sequence). The CDR3 is made up of 15 amino acids. The CDR3 DNA is TGTGCCAGCAGCTATAGGGTTCTCAGAAACACTGAAGCTTTCTTT. Protein sequence: CASSYRVLRNTEAFF.

This clonotype came up a few times. The chain recombines TRBV6-1 with TRBJ2-3; D not certain. The CDR3 sequence is 13 residues long. Per the germline V gene, CDR1 is MNHNS and CDR2 is SASEGT. With 4 bases removed from V and 8 bases from J, the gap between germline ends came to 13 bases. The CDR3: CASSVLNSVTQYF. CDR3 nucleotide sequence: TGTGCCAGCAGTGTACTAAACTCCGTTACGCAGTATTTT.

The chain uses TRBV28 and TRBJ2-1; D might be TRBD2 (5 bases). V was cut by 5 bases and J by 9 bases, with 11 bases left in between. Looked up from germline, CDR1 is MDHEN and CDR2 is SYDVKM. There are 12 residues in the CDR3. This chain's CDR3 is CASSRGSPEQFF. Written as DNA, the CDR3 is TGTGCCAGCAGTCGAGGGAGCCCTGAGCAGTTCTTC.

The chain combines TRBV5-5 with TRBJ2-7, with 9 bases that match TRBD2. The V gene's germline CDR1 is SGHKS and CDR2 YYEKEE (reference sequence). This CDR3 has 16 amino acids. V shed 4 bases, J shed 2 bases, and the junction held 10 bases outside the gene matches. Here the CDR3 reads CASSPQRLAVTYEQYF. In nucleotides, the CDR3 is TGTGCCAGCAGCCCGCAAAGACTAGCGGTAACCTACGAGCAGTACTTC.

This clonotype was observed a few times. The rearrangement links TRBV7-4 to TRBJ1-5; 8 bases match TRBD1. From germline, CDR1 is SGHVT and CDR2 SQSDAQ. With V trimmed by 3 bases and J by 0 bases, 1 base remained unmatched. The CDR3 extends over 15 amino acids. This CDR3 is CASSLGQDSNQPQHF. In DNA form, the CDR3 reads TGTGCCAGCAGCTTGGGACAGGATAGCAATCAGCCCCAGCATTTT.

The CDR3, as DNA: TGTGCCAGCAGTTACGGGGGGGCAGGAAACACTGAAGCTTTCTTT. Its translation is CASSYGGAGNTEAFF. V and J are TRBV6-5 and TRBJ1-1, with TRBD1 as a possible D gene (6 bases). V was cut by 2 bases and J by 2 bases, with 12 bases left in between. This CDR3 spans 15 amino acids. Germline V CDR1 and CDR2: MNHEY, SVGAGI.

This sequence joins TRBV7-9 and TRBJ2-3, with D perhaps matching TRBD2 (6 bases). The CDR3 sequence is 13 residues long. Deletions cut 1 base from V and 5 bases from J, with 7 bases between. Germline CDR1 is SEHNR and CDR2 is FQNEAQ (reference sequence). The CDR3 DNA reads TGTGCCAGCAGCTTAGTCGGGGGAGATACGCAGTATTTT. Its protein is CASSLVGGDTQYF.